This T cell receptor (beta chain) was identified in a study of blood T cell repertoires in COVID-19 (dated by TCRdb to 2020 to 2021). Some background on the complete study: Samples covering the acute and convalescent phases of COVID-19 were provided by collaborators in the United States, Italy and Spain. The material from the prospective study consisted of cDNA or gDNA derived from T cells, B-cell-depleted T cells, or PBMCs. The dataset comprised deeply sampled blood TCRbeta repertoires from subjects exposed to, actively infected with, or recovered from COVID-19. The repertoires were released in a freely available public database meant as a resource for research on the immune response to SARS-CoV-2. The samples were drawn from two sources: the first 160 participants of the ongoing ImmuneRACE study, and 1,200 or so subjects contributed by 6 global collaborators. The sample metadata nearly always contained a de-identified subject ID, COVID-19 status, age in years and sex. HLA class I and class II types, where available, came from metadata supplied by the sample provider rather than from assay-based typing. Study-level results and caveats: How much clinical and demographic metadata was included differed by source and by participant, and the metadata was provided uncurated.

Concerning this clone itself: It has no known antigen specificity. Base qualities are not recorded, but no much larger clone differs from it by a single base.

The immunoSEQ Assay, a bias-controlled multiplex PCR, was used to amplify TCRbeta CDR3 regions from genomic DNA. Under the source paper's analysis protocol: Within the assay, amplification of reference gene primers was used to estimate how many nucleated cells each sample contained. To quantify the absolute abundance of each unique TCRbeta CDR3 rearrangement, sequence reads were collapsed and filtered. For each sample, productive Simpson clonality was calculated by taking the square root of Simpson's diversity index across productive rearrangements. Imported from immuneACCESS, the table was reduced by TCRdb to in-frame sequences with V and J called. These copies leave out some clones; in studies compared against another copy, an unresolved V gene accounts for under half, and the cause of the remainder is not known. The V and J calls and clone size are taken from that table; D and trimming were inferred from the DNA. Counted in this sample were approximately 60,000 clones; over 75% of them appeared once. 3.2% of the sample is taken by the ten largest.

The CDR3 holds 15 amino acids from the cysteine to the phenylalanine. Only the CDR3 DNA stays, 45 bases, in frame from base 1. Compared with germline, V lacks 1 base and J lacks 8 bases; bases without a gene match: 10. As encoded in the germline V gene, CDR1 is SQVTM while CDR2 is ANQGSEA. Whole blood was collected in K2EDTA tubes by collaborating institutions according to the institutions' own protocols. Collaborator samples were shipped for TCRbeta analysis as frozen whole blood, isolated PBMCs, or DNA extracted from either sample type. The receptor chain draws on TRBV29-1 and TRBJ1-4, with 7 bases matching TRBD1. The sequence was collected from a man between 45 and 60 years old with active COVID-19. Specimen: peripheral blood. The CDR3 protein sequence reads: CSVEVRGRGDEKLFF. The DNA reads as follows: TGCAGCGTTGAAGTCCGGGGCAGGGGGGACGAAAAACTGTTTTTT.